The clone carrying this T cell receptor beta chain was recorded at least ten times. TCRdb used MiXCR to reprocess the RACE reads, holding one entry per CDR3 protein. This sample has approximately 84,000 distinct CDR3 sequences; roughly 10% occur once, and the top ten carry roughly 2.3%. Trimming stripped 7 bases from V and 2 bases from J, with 5 bases between. The CDR3 is made up of 12 amino acids. CDR1 is MNHEY and CDR2 is SVGAGI in the germline V gene. This entry is derived from a study of human T cells and chemical hapten exposure. Sample time point: patch test 2, 6 weeks after DPC sensitization. As for treatment: therapeutic diphenylcyclopropenone sensitization with weekly scalp DPC.

V gene TRBV6-5 combines with J gene TRBJ2-2; no clear D. This receptor was identified in a woman in her 30s with alopecia areata. Some clones in this sample may be carry-over from other donors' samples. Sample: whole blood, taken in connection with sensitization to the hapten diphenylcyclopropenone (DPC). CDR3 nucleotide sequence: TGTGCCAGCATGTTCAACACCGGGGAGCTGTTTTTT. Translating gives CASMFNTGELFF.